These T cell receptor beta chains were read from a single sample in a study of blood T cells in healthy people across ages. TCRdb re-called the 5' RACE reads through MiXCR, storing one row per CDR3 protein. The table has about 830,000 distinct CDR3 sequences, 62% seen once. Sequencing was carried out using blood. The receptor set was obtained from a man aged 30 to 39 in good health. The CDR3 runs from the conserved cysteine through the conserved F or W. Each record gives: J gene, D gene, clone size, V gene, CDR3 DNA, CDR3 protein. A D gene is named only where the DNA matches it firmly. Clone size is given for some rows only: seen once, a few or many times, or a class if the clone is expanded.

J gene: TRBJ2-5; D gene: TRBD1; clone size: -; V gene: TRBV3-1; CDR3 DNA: TGTGCCAGCAGCCAAGTTCCGACAGGGCAAGAGACCCAGTACTTC; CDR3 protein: CASSQVPTGQETQYF
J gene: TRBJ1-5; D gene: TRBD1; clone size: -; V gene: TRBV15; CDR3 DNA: TGTGCCACCAGCAGGGCCGGGACAGGGACTCAGCCCCAGCATTTT; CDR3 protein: CATSRAGTGTQPQHF
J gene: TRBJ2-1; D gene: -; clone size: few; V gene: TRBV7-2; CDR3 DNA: TGTGCCAGCAACCAGGCCCCAGGACAGTGGGGCAATGAGCAGTTCTTC; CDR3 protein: CASNQAPGQWGNEQFF
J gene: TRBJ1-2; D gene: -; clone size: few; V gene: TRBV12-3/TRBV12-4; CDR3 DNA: TGTGCCAGCAGTCCCAGGGACGGCTATGGCTACACCTTC; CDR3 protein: CASSPRDGYGYTF
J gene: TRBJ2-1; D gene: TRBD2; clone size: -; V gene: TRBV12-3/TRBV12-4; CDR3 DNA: TGTGCCAGCAGTAGCGGGAGGACGATAGATGAGCAGTTCTTC; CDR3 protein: CASSSGRTIDEQFF
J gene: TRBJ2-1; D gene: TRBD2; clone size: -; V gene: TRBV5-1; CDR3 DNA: TGCGCCAGCAGCGTGGGACTAGCGCCGACCTACAATGAGCAGTTCTTC; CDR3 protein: CASSVGLAPTYNEQFF
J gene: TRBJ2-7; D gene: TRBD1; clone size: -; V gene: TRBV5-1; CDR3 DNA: TGCGCCAGCAGCTGGGGACAGGGTCGGCTCCTCTTCTACGAGCAGTACTTC; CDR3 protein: CASSWGQGRLLFYEQYF
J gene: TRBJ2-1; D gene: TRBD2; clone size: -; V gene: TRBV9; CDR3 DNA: TGTGCCAGCAGCGTAGCGGGACTAGATCAGGGAAATGAGCAGTTCTTC; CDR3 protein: CASSVAGLDQGNEQFF
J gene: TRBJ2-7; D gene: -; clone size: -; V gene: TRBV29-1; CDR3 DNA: TGCAGCGTTCCCCAGGGGGGCGAGCAGTACTTC; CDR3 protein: CSVPQGGEQYF
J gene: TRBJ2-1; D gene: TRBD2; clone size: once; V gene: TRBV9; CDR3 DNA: TGTGCCAGCAGCGGGGGACTAGCGGGGATCTACAATGAGCAGTTCTTC; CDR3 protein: CASSGGLAGIYNEQFF
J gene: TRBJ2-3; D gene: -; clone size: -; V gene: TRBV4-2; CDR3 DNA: TGTGCCAGCAGCCGAGAGACTTTCCTGGACGAGCAGTATTTT; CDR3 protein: CASSRETFLDEQYF
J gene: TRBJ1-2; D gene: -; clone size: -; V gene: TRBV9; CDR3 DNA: TGTGCCAGCAGCGTAGGTGTAGGGGAAGGCTACACCTTC; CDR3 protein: CASSVGVGEGYTF
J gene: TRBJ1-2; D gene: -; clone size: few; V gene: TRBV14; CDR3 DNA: TGTGCCAGCAGCCAAGTTTTTGGACCGGCTAACTATGGCTACACCTTC; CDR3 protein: CASSQVFGPANYGYTF
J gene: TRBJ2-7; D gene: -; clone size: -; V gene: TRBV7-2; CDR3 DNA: TGTGCCAGCAGCTTAAGTACGGGGGCCGCCTACGAGCAGTACTTC; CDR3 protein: CASSLSTGAAYEQYF
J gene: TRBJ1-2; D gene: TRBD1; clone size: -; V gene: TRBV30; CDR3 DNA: TGTGCCTGGAACCACAGGGGGCGAGATGGCTACACCTTC; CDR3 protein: CAWNHRGRDGYTF
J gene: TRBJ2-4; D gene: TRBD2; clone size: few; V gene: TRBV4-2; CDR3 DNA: TGTGCCAGCAGCCAAGTGCCCGGACTAGCAACCAAAAACATTCAGTACTTC; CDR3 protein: CASSQVPGLATKNIQYF
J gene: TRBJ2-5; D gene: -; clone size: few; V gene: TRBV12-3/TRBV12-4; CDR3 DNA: TGTGCCAGCAGCCTTCGACAGGGAGGTCAAGAGACCCAGTACTTC; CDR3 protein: CASSLRQGGQETQYF
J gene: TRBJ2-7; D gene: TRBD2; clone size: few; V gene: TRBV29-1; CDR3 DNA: TGCAGCGTTGAGGGCCTAGCGGGGGCAACTTCCTACGAGCAGTACTTC; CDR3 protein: CSVEGLAGATSYEQYF
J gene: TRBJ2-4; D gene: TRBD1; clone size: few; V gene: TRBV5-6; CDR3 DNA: TGTGCCAGCAGCCAGGACAGGGGGCCTCGGAACATTCAGTACTTC; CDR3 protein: CASSQDRGPRNIQYF
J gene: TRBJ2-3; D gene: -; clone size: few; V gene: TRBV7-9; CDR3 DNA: TGTGCCAGCAGCTTAGCTGCGGGTGATACGCAGTATTTT; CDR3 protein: CASSLAAGDTQYF
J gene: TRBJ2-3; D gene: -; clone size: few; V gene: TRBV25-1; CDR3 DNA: TGTGCCAGCGCCCCTGCAGGGGGGCTCCACACAGATACGCAGTATTTT; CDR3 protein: CASAPAGGLHTDTQYF
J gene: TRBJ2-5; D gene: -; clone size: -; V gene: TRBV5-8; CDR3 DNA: TGTGCCAGCAGTGGCTACAGGGATTCCCAAGAGACCCAGTACTTC; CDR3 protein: CASSGYRDSQETQYF
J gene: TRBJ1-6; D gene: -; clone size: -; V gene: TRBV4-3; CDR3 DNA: TGCGCCAGCAGCCTGGACGGGGACTATAATTCACCCCTCCACTTT; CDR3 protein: CASSLDGDYNSPLHF
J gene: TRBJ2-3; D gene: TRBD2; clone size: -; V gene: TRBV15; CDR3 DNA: TGTGCCACCGGCACAGGTCGGGGGGGCACAGATACGCAGTATTTT; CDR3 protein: CATGTGRGGTDTQYF
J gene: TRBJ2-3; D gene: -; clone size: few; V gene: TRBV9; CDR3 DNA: TGTGCCAGCAGCCAGAGGCAGGGTGTAGATACGCAGTATTTT; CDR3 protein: CASSQRQGVDTQYF
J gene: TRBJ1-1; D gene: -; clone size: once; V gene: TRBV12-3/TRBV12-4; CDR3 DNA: TGTGCCAGCAGTTTTAGGGGACACAGAAACACTGAAGCTTTCTTT; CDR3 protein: CASSFRGHRNTEAFF
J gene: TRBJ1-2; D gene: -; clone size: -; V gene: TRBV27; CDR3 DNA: TGTGCCAGCAGTGGAGGGGACCTCCTCCCAAGTGGCTACACCTTC; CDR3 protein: CASSGGDLLPSGYTF
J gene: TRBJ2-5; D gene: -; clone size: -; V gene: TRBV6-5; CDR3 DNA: TGTGCCAGCAGTCGCCCTGGACTGATCCAAGAGACCCAGTACTTC; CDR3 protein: CASSRPGLIQETQYF
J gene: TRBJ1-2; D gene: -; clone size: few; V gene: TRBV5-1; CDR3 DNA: TGCGCCAGCAGCTTGGTTCGGCCCAGGCGGGGGGACTATGGCTACACCTTC; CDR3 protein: CASSLVRPRRGDYGYTF
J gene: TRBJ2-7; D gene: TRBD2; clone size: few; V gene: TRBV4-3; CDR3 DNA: TGCGCCAGCAGCCCCCGAAGCGGGGGCGATTACGAGCAGTACTTC; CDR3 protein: CASSPRSGGDYEQYF
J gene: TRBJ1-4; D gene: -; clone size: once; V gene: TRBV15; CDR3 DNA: TGTGCCACCAGCAGAGATGCGGGGTCTAATGAAAAACTGTTTTTT; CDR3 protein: CATSRDAGSNEKLFF
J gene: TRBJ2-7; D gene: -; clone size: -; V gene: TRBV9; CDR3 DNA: TGTGCCAGCAGCGTAGCGACCAACGCCGGGGGAGACGAGCAGTACTTC; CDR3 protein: CASSVATNAGGDEQYF
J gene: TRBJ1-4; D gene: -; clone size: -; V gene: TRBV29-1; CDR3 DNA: TGCAGCGTCGGGGACGGATCTAATGAAAAACTGTTTTTT; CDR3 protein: CSVGDGSNEKLFF
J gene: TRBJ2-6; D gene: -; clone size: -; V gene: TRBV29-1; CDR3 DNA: TGCAGCGTTGAGTTATTTGGGCGTGGGGCCAACGTCCTGACTTTC; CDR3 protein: CSVELFGRGANVLTF
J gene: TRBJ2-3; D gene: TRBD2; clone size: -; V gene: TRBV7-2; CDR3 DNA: TGTGCCAGCAGCTTAGTTGCGGGGGGGCTTGGAGATACGCAGTATTTT; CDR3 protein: CASSLVAGGLGDTQYF
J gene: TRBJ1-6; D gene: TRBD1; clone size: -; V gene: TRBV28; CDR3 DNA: TGTGCCAGCAGTCTGACCGGGACAGGGGATAATTCACCCCTCCACTTT; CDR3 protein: CASSLTGTGDNSPLHF
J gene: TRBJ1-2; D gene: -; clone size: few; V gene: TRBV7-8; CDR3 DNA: TGTGCCAGCAGCTCCCATGGTGGGAACTATGGCTACACCTTC; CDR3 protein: CASSSHGGNYGYTF
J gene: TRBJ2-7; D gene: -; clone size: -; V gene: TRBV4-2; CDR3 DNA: TGTGCCAGCAGACTAAACTACGAGCAGTACTTC; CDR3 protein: CASRLNYEQYF
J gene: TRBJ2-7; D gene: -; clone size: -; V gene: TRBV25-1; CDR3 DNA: TGTGCCAGCAGTGTACAGGGCGTGAGTTACGAGCAGTACTTC; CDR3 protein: CASSVQGVSYEQYF
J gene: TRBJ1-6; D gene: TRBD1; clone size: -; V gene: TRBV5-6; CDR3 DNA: TGTGCCAGCAGCGCTACAGGGGTTAATTCACCCCTCCACTTT; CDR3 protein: CASSATGVNSPLHF
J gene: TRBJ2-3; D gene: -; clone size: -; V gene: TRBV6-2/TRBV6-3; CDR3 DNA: TGTGCCAGCAGTTACGGGGCTACTAGCACAGATACGCAGTATTTT; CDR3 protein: CASSYGATSTDTQYF